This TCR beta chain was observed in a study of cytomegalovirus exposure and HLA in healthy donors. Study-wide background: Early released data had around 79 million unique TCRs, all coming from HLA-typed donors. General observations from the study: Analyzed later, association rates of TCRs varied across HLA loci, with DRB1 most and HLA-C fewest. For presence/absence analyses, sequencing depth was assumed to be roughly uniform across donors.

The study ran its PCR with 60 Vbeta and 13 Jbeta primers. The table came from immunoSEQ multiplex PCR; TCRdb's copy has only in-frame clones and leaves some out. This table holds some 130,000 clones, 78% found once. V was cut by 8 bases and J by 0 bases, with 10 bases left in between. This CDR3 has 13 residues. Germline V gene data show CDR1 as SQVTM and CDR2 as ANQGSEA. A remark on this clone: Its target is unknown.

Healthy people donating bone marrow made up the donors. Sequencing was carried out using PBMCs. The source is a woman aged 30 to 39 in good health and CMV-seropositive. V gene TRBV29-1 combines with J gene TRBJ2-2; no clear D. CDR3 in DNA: TGCAGCCTACGAACAGCGAACACCGGGGAGCTGTTTTTT. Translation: CSLRTANTGELFF.